This TCR beta chain comes out of a study of T cells in Graves' hyperthyroidism and ophthalmopathy. At least ten counts were recorded for this clonotype. The antigen is unknown. TCR beta CDR3 region amplification was performed from RNA transcripts. A set of HTBI primers served as the primers for a first-round RT-PCR of the TCR CDR3. TCRdb recomputed calls from the multiplex PCR reads with MiXCR, one row per CDR3 protein. The sample yields more than 450,000 distinct CDR3 sequences, about 14% seen once. This CDR3 is built from 16 residues. The germline V and J ends were trimmed by 4 bases and 5 bases, with 18 bases remaining between them. Germline loops: CDR1 MDHEN, CDR2 SYDVKM. Broader study findings: Most clonotypes that expanded in the thyroid above 0.001 also showed up in blood.

The clonotype comes from a woman aged 40-49 years with Graves' hyperthyroidism. The sequencing input was blood. The rearrangement links TRBV28 to TRBJ2-1; D assignment may be TRBD1 or TRBD2 (6 bases each). The CDR3 spells CASSSPGAGLNNEQFF. The CDR3 nucleotides read TGTGCCAGCAGTTCCCCAGGGGCGGGATTAAACAATGAGCAGTTCTTC.